Each of the 12 T cell receptor beta chains below was sequenced from the same sample in a study of shared clonotypes between healthy human individuals. CD45RO-negative cells were positively selected for CCR7, leaving out terminally differentiated effector memory CD45RA+ cells. Generated by immunoSEQ multiplex PCR, the TCRdb table keeps only in-frame clones and is missing some. Among around 2,000,000 clones, roughly 94% were seen once, and the ten largest hold about 1.1%. Sequenced input: naive CD8+ T cells sorted from blood. These receptor sequences come from a man younger than 30 in good health.

The chain carries TRBV7-9 and TRBJ2-1; weak D call: TRBD2 (6 bases). Trimming took 6 bases from V and 2 from J, leaving 14 bases between them. CDR1 and CDR2 (germline): SEHNR, FQNEAQ (reference sequence). The CDR3 sequence is 15 residues long. The CDR3 region is CASRDVSGAYNEQFF. The CDR3 bases are TGTGCCAGCAGAGACGTCTCGGGGGCCTACAATGAGCAGTTCTTC. Filled out from reference TRBV7-9 and TRBJ2-1, the complete variable domain reads DTGVSQNPRHKITKRGQNVTFRCDPISEHNRLYWYRQTLGQGPEFLTYFQNEAQLEKSRLLSDRFSAERPKGSFSTLEIQRTEQGDSAMYLCASRDVSGAYNEQFFGPGTRLTVL.

This clone appeared once. In the same sample, other DNA sequences code for this CDR3. The chain couples TRBV9 to TRBJ2-7; 7 positions agree with TRBD1. CDR1 is SGDLS and CDR2 is YYNGEE in the germline V gene. The CDR3 spans 13 residues. With 4 bases clipped from V and 5 bases from J, the junction kept 6 bases outside the gene matches. This CDR3 reads CASSFGQGDEQYF. The CDR3 DNA sequence: TGTGCCAGCAGCTTCGGTCAGGGGGACGAGCAGTACTTC.

This clone has just one count. The CDR3 here is CASSGGGHPTGELFF. The CDR3 nucleotides read TGTGCCAGCAGCGGGGGGGGACACCCCACCGGGGAGCTGTTTTTT. V and J are TRBV11-3 and TRBJ2-2, with a possible D match to TRBD2 (7 bases). The CDR3 spans 15 residues. V was trimmed by 5 bases and J by 4 bases, leaving 14 bases between them. Germline CDR1 is SGHNT and CDR2 is YENEEA.

This chain links TRBV4-3 with TRBJ1-3; 9 nucleotides agree with TRBD1. J lost 0 bases, V lost 1 base, and 7 bases had no gene match. The CDR3 has 18 amino acids. CDR1 and CDR2 (germline): LGHNA, YSLEER. The CDR3: CASSQAGTGTISGNTIYF. For the CDR3, the DNA is TGCGCCAGCAGCCAAGCTGGGACAGGGACGATCTCTGGAAACACCATATATTTT.

The chain is built from TRBV6-6 and TRBJ1-1; D is unclear. CDR1 is MNHNY, CDR2 SVGAGI, per germline (reference sequence). The CDR3 has 16 amino acids. Trimming cost V 11 bases and J 0 bases, with 22 bases left between them. The CDR3 loop reads CAVKTTESDLNTEAFF. The CDR3 DNA follows: TGTGCCGTCAAGACAACCGAGAGCGACCTGAACACTGAAGCTTTCTTT.

The chain employs TRBV7-9 and TRBJ2-1; D is perhaps TRBD2 (7 bases). There are 18 residues in the CDR3. Per germline, CDR1 SEHNR and CDR2 FQNEAQ (reference sequence). The germline V and J ends were trimmed by 4 bases and 4 bases, with 23 bases remaining between them. The CDR3 protein is CASSSPEGVASGYNEQFF. The CDR3 coding sequence is TGTGCCAGCAGCTCACCCGAGGGGGTGGCTAGCGGATACAATGAGCAGTTCTTC.

The chain couples TRBV5-1 to TRBJ1-1, with D hard to call. Germline CDR1 reads SGHRS; CDR2 reads YFSETQ. Trimming removed 0 bases from V and 3 bases from J, with 12 bases in between. The CDR3 length is 15 residues. This CDR3 reads CASSLEVRADTEAFF. In nucleotides, the CDR3 is TGCGCCAGCAGCTTGGAGGTTAGGGCGGACACTGAAGCTTTCTTT.

J is TRBJ2-3 and V is TRBV4-2; TRBD2 agrees at 13 bases. V lost 4 bases and J lost 7; bases outside the gene matches: 8. The CDR3 is 16 amino acids. CDR1 is LGHNA, CDR2 YNFKEQ, per germline. CDR3 sequence reads: CASSLTSGGVINTQYF. The CDR3 DNA is TGTGCCAGCAGCCTCACTAGCGGGGGGGTGATAAATACGCAGTATTTT.

The rearrangement uses TRBV19 and TRBJ1-2; D call uncertain. V was cut by 3 bases and J by 10 bases, with 12 bases left in between. The germline CDR1 and CDR2 sequences are LNHDA and SQIVND (reference sequence). This CDR3 is 12 amino acids long. This CDR3 reads CASSMIGNDYTF. The DNA for the CDR3 is TGTGCCAGTAGTATGATCGGCAACGACTACACCTTC.

The rearrangement links TRBV9 to TRBJ1-5; D gene ambiguous. The V gene lost 4 bases and the J gene lost 1 base, with 9 bases spanning the gap. The length of the CDR3 is 14 residues. CDR1 and CDR2 from the germline V gene are SGDLS and YYNGEE. For the CDR3, the DNA is TGTGCCAGCAGCCCAGACACGAGCAATCAGCCCCAGCATTTT. Translated: CASSPDTSNQPQHF.

This clone was found once. V gene TRBV29-1 combines with J gene TRBJ2-3, with 10 bases that match TRBD2. This CDR3 is 14 amino acids long. Germline CDR1 is SQVTM and CDR2 is ANQGSEA. V lost 2 bases, J lost 4 bases, and 3 bases stayed unmatched. The CDR3 nucleotides read TGCAGCGTTGAAAGCGGGGGGGCAGCAGATACGCAGTATTTT. Encoded protein: CSVESGGAADTQYF.

V is TRBV5-6 and J is TRBJ1-1; the match to TRBD1 covers 8 bases. The germline gives CDR1 SGHDT, CDR2 YYEEEE. The ends lost 4 bases at V and 1 base at J; junction bases unmatched: 6. This CDR3 is 15 amino acids long. For the CDR3, the DNA is TGTGCCAGCAGCCCGACAGGGGTGGGGAACACTGAAGCTTTCTTT. As protein: CASSPTGVGNTEAFF.